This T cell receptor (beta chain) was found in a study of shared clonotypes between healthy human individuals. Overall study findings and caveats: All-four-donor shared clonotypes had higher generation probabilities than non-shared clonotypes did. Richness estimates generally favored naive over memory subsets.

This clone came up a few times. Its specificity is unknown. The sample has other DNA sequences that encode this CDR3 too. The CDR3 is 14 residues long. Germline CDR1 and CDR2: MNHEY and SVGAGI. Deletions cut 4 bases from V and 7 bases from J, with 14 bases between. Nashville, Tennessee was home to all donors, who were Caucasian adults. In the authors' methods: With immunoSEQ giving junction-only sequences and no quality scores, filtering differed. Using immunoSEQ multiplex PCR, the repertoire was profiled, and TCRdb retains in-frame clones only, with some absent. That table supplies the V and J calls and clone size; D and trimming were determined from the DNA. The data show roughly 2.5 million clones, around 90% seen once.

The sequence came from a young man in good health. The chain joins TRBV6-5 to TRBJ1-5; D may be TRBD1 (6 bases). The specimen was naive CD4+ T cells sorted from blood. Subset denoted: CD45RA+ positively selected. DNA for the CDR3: TGTGCCAGCAGTTTACAGGGCGGTGGGCAGCCCCAGCATTTT. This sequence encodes CASSLQGGGQPQHF.